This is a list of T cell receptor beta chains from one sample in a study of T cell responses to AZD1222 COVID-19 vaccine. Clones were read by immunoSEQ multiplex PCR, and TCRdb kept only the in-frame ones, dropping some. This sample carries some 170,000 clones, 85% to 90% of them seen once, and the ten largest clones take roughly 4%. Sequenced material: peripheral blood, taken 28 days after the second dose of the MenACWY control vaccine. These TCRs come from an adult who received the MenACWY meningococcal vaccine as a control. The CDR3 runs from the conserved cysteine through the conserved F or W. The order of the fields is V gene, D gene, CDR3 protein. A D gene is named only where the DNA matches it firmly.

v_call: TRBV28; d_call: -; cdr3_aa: CASSRQPSSGNTIYF
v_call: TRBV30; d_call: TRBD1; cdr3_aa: CAGTGETEAFF
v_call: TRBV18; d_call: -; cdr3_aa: CASSPRGLMGGTEAFF
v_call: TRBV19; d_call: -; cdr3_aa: CASSRKDTEAFF
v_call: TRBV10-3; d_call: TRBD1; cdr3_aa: CAISEFTGGDEQYF
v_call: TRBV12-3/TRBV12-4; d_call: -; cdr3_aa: CASSPRFKPQHF
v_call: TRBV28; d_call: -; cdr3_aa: CASRRTAPTHNEQFF
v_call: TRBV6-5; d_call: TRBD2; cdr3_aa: CASRKGLAGYNEQFF
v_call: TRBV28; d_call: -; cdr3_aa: CASSGNQPQHF
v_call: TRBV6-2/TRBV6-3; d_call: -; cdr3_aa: CASSYSGTSTDTQYF
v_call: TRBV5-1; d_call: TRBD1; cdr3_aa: CASSLDGQGSQPQHF
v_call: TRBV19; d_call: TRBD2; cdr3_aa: CASSTQALAAPRDTQYF
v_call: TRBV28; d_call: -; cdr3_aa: CASSSGTDSYEQYF
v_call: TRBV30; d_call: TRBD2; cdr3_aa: CASGLAGGTPGELFF
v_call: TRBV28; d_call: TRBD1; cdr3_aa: CASSPGTGSSGNTIYF
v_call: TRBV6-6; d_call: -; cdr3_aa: CASSRSLDTQYF
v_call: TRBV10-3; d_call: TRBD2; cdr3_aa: CAISDAQAGVTGELFF
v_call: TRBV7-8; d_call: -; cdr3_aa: CASSLGTEQYF
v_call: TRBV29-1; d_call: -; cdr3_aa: CSVEDTGQAEKLFF
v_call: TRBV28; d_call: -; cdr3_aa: CASTSPGGSDGYTF
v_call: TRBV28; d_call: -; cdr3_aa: CASSLPGSSGNTIYF
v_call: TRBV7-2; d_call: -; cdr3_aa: CASSFPSQYEQYF
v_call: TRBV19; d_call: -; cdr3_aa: CASRKGLTFTDTQYF
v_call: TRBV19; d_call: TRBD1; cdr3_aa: CASRQGAGYGYTF
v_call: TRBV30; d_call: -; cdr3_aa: CAWGSGASGNPQETQYF
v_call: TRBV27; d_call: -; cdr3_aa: CASSFGTSWAGELFF
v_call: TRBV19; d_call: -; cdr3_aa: CASSIEGGPNQPQHF
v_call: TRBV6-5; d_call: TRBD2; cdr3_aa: CASRRLAPETQYF
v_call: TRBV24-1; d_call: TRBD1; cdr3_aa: CATSDPRSDRMYEQYF
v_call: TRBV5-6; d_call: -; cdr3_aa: CASSLTVAETQYF
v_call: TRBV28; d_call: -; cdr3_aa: CASNSRQVGHYGYTF
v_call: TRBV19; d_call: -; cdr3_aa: CASSVQGAQETQYF
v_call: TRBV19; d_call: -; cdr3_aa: CASRPGSTEGYTF
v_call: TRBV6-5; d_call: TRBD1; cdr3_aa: CASRSSDRGAFF
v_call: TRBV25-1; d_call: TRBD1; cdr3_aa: CASSAQGTIGNQPQHF
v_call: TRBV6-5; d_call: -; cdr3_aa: CASRAPFPSTDTQYF
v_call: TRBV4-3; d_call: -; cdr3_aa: CASSQTYRGAGSREQYF
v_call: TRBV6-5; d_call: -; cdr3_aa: CASSSTGKGEKLFF
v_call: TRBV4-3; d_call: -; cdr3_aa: CASSPPGGYEQYF
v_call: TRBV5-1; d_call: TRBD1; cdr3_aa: CASSHGQGDIGGYTF
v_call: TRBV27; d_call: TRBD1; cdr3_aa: CASSRTGVDTQYF
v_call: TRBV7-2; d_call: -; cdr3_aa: CASSFSGASSSYNEQFF
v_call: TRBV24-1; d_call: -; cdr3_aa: CATSAGDRNTEAFF
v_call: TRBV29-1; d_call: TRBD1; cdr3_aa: CSVEGQGAKTEAFF
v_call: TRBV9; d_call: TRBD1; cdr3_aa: CASSPGQGAEWKYF
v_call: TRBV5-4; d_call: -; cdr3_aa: CASSRDLSTTGELFF
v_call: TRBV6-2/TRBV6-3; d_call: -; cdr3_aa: CASSYSGTEKLFF
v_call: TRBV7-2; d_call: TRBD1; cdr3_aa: CASSQQGGHNQPQHF
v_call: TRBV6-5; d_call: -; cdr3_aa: CASSYKGSKSYGYTF
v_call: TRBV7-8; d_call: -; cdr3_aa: CASSSTESGNTIYF
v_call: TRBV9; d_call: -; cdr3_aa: CASSVMRGGYTF
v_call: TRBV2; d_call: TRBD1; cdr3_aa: CASSATGGYQPQHF
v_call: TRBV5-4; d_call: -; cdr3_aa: CASGFGGNTEAFF
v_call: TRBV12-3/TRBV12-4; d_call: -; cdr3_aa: CASSYLYEQYF
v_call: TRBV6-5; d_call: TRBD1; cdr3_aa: CASSPGTGGSYEQYF
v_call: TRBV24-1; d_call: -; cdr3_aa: CATSDSGAPFSGANVLTF
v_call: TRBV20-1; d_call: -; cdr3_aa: CSPYDRSPLHF